The clone carrying this T cell receptor (beta chain) occurred many times. Fresh peripheral blood, around 10 ml of it, supplied the PBMCs. The data originate from a study of T cells in Graves' hyperthyroidism and ophthalmopathy. Amplification yielded TCR beta CDR3 regions, with RNA transcripts as the source. HTBI primers were used for first-round RT-PCR of the TCR CDR3. TCRdb fed the multiplex PCR reads into MiXCR, producing one record per CDR3 protein. The data show roughly 530,000 distinct CDR3 sequences, 17% seen once. V was shortened by 3 bases and J by 2 bases, with 8 bases between the two germline ends. Germline V gene lookup returns CDR1 MNHEY and CDR2 SMNVEV (reference sequence). This CDR3 is 14 amino acids long.

Specimen: blood. The chain combines TRBV27 with TRBJ1-5; possibly TRBD1 for D (5 bases). The sequence was collected from a woman aged 18-29 years with Graves' ophthalmopathy. The CDR3 here is CASSLQGRNQPQHF. The CDR3 region has the DNA TGTGCCAGCAGTTTGCAGGGACGCAATCAGCCCCAGCATTTT.